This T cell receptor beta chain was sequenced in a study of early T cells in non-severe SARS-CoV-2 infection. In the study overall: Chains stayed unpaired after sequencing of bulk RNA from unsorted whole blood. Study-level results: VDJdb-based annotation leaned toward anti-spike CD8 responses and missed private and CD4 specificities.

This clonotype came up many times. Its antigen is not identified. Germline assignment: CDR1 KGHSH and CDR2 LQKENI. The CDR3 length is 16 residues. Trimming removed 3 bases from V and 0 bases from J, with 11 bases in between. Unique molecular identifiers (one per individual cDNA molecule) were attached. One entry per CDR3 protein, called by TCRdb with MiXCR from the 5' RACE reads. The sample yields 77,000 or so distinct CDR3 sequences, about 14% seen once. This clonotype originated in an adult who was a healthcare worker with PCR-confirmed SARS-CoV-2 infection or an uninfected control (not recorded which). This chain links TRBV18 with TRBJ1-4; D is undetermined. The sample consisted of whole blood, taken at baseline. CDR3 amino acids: CASSPGGSTTNEKLFF. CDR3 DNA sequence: TGTGCCAGCTCACCGGGAGGAAGCACAACTAATGAAAAACTGTTTTTT.